This T cell receptor (beta chain) was obtained from a study of blood T cell repertoires in COVID-19. Study at large: T cells, B-cell-depleted T cells, or PBMCs provided the cDNA or gDNA that served as material.

This clone was seen more than once but under ten times. Some clones are missing from TCRdb's copy, which holds only in-frame ones; the method was immunoSEQ multiplex PCR. Of about 240,000 clones listed, roughly 87% are singletons. The germline V and J ends were trimmed by 4 bases and 3 bases, with 10 bases remaining between them. The CDR3 is 14 amino acids. The V gene's germline CDR1 is MNHEY and CDR2 SMNVEV (reference sequence). The sequence was collected from a man aged 55 to 70 who had recovered from COVID-19. The V and J genes are TRBV27 and TRBJ1-5, with TRBD1 as a possible D gene (6 bases). Sequencing input: peripheral blood. CDR3 sequence reads: CASSSRDTNQPQHF. The CDR3 coding sequence is TGTGCCAGCAGTTCCCGGGACACCAATCAGCCCCAGCATTTT.